The following is a TCR beta chain sequence with its context. This clonotype has ten or more counts. Its antigen target is currently unknown. Per-nucleotide qualities are absent, and no much larger clonotype sits a single base away. Starting from 400 to 450 ng RNA, TCR libraries were constructed with the Immunoverse kit using molecular barcoded adaptors that cover the alpha/delta and beta/gamma chains. TCR library preparation used the same RNA that was used for transcriptome sequencing. Sequencing of TCR libraries was carried out on an Illumina HiSeq 4000 with 2 x 150 cycles. On the study's bioinformatics: MiXCR aligned TCR reads to human V, D, J and C references and assembled the aligned reads into CDR3 clonotypes, with quality filtering and error correction included. The tcR package in R was used for analysis of clonotype counts and gene usage diversity. For inspection of raw mapping reads, RNA-seq reads were mapped by STAR aligner version 2.5.3a onto GRCh37 of the human genome. To test the effect of sequencing depth on detected clonotypes, IR-seq fastq files were randomly downsampled using Seqtk 1.3. TCRdb trimmed public reads at Q25 via fastp, called clones via MiXCR and kept in-frame beta chains. Here each entry gathers all rows of one CDR3 protein and keeps the most common genes and DNA. The V and J calls were not made by the authors but by TCRdb's processing. Within this sample are under 150,000 distinct CDR3 sequences, with around 14% of them counted one time only. 8.4% of the sample belongs to the ten largest clones.

There are 14 amino acids in the CDR3, from cysteine to phenylalanine inclusive. Just the 42-base CDR3 DNA is kept, in frame starting at base 1. The V end loses 5 bases and the J end loses 1 base, and a stretch of 8 bases separates them. Bone marrow was sampled from every patient at the time of active disease. Bone marrow mononuclear cells were isolated by Ficoll-Hypaque density gradient centrifugation. Myeloma plasma cells were removed and CD138-negative cells were collected by negative selection after labeling with CD138 magnetic microbeads on a MACS separator. Flow cytometry with CD138 antibodies on an Attune NxT was used to check how pure the isolated cells were. Total RNA was extracted with TRIzol reagent and quantified with a NanoDrop spectrophotometer. Paired RNA-seq and IR-seq were performed on each patient's CD138-negative bone marrow sample. This sample is drawn from a study of read filtering for tumor transcriptome and immune sequencing (dated by TCRdb to about 2020). Looking at the study overall: The cohort was composed of some 17 male and some 13 female patients, with a mean age of approximately 66 years and an age range of about 45 to 90. One of the main goals was to work out a read-filtering strategy for immune repertoire data, in particular whether clonotypes backed by only a single read should be removed. By revised international staging, under 10 patients were R-ISS I, about 15 were R-ISS II and 6 or 7 were R-ISS III. Using the same bone marrow samples, the study ran both targeted immune repertoire sequencing and bulk whole-transcriptome sequencing and then compared the TCR repertoires from each method. After DNase treatment, whole-transcriptome libraries were prepared using the TruSeq RNA Access Library Prep Kit. TCR-region mapped reads per sample ranged from about 3.5 to 10.27 million with IR-seq versus only roughly 85 to 1273 with RNA-seq. The full study reports these points: When single-read clonotypes were removed, the proportions of shared clonotypes in IR-seq and RNA-seq correlated more strongly. In IR-seq, 80% to 85% of clonotypes but 3.5% to 4% of total reads were represented by single-read clonotypes, whereas in RNA-seq, around 75% of clonotypes and roughly 44% of reads were represented by single-read clonotypes. The sorted CD138-negative fraction was a mixed bone marrow immune population, not purified T cells. Clonotypes were captured by IR-seq at much higher depth and more reliably than by RNA-seq, and smaller IR-seq throughput was sufficient for identification of most shared clonotypes.

The specimen was a population of CD138-negative cells sorted from bone marrow. What the cell subset or site label conveys for this sample: bone marrow mononuclear cells depleted of CD138+ plasma/myeloma cells by negative magnetic selection. This clonotype was obtained from a donor older than 35 with multiple myeloma. The chain links TRBV12-3 or TRBV12-4 with TRBJ2-2; a confident D gene designation cannot be given. This receptor carries the CDR3 CASSHDENTGELFF. The nucleotides read TGTGCCAGCAGTCACGACGAGAACACCGGGGAGCTGTTTTTT.